A single TCR beta chain is shown here with its context. The germline V gene has CDR1 GTSNPN and CDR2 SVGIG (reference sequence). Trimming took off 2 bases at V and 6 bases at J, with 11 bases between the two ends. The CDR3 spans 13 residues. These data belong to a study of cytomegalovirus exposure and HLA in healthy donors. Profiling relied on immunoSEQ multiplex PCR, and the TCRdb table lists in-frame clones only, not all of them. The sample has 150,000 to 200,000 clones, around 85% seen once. The sequenced sample was PBMCs. The TCR originated in a young man in good health and CMV-seropositive. V gene TRBV30 combines with J gene TRBJ2-1; possibly TRBD1 for D (5 bases). The CDR3 nucleotides read TGTGCCTGGAGTATGTCCCAGGGCAATGAGCAGTTCTTC. Amino acid sequence: CAWSMSQGNEQFF.